This T cell receptor beta chain appears in the sequencing data of a study of cytomegalovirus exposure and HLA in healthy donors. Primers included in the PCR were 60 Vbeta and 13 Jbeta primers. Generated by immunoSEQ multiplex PCR, the TCRdb table keeps only in-frame clones and is missing some. In the table there are 130,000 or so clones, approximately 78% of which are singletons. General study points: In terms of immune exposure information, only CMV serostatus was available. Fewer N-insertions than the roughly 650-donor mean were reportedly shown by an Asian-associated ancestry cluster in a later analysis. In an earlier analysis, most TCR beta V segments were productive about 87% or about 30% of the time.

CDR1 and CDR2 from the germline V gene are SGHAT and FQNNGV. This CDR3 has 11 amino acids. V was shortened by 2 bases and J by 6 bases, with 5 bases between the two germline ends. This clone has more than one count but fewer than ten. The antigen is undetermined. V is TRBV11-2 and J is TRBJ2-7, with unresolved D. The receptor was derived from a female donor in good health and CMV-seronegative. The sample consisted of PBMCs. This CDR3 is CASSLTTEQYF. The DNA for the CDR3 is TGTGCCAGCAGCTTAACTACCGAGCAGTACTTC.